The rows below give T cell receptor beta chains drawn from one sample of a study of T cell repertoires in cytomegalovirus infection. TCRdb re-analysed the reads in MiXCR, keeping a single row per CDR3 protein. This table has around 490,000 distinct CDR3 sequences, more than 20% appearing once. The sample consisted of PBMCs. The receptors stem from a human donor in good health (CMV status not recorded). Some clones in this sample may be carry-over from other donors' samples. CDR3s include the opening cysteine and the closing phenylalanine or tryptophan. The D gene is left open where the match is weak. Size tells how often a clone was seen (once, few, many) or the class of an expanded clone, and some rows leave it out.

j_call v_call clone_size d_call cdr3_length cdr3_aa cdr3_nt
TRBJ2-3 TRBV19 NA NA 13 CASADRYTDTQYF TGTGCCAGTGCCGATAGGTACACAGATACGCAGTATTTT
TRBJ1-5 TRBV25-1 few NA 12 CASSGGPGPQHF TGTGCCAGCAGCGGGGGGCCGGGGCCCCAGCATTTT
TRBJ2-1 TRBV20-1 once TRBD2 17 CSARDPRSLARWHEQFF TGCAGTGCTAGAGACCCCCGGTCACTAGCGCGCTGGCACGAGCAGTTCTTC
TRBJ2-5 TRBV5-1 few NA 15 CASSLASSSQETQYF TGCGCCAGCAGCTTGGCTTCTAGCAGTCAAGAGACCCAGTACTTC
TRBJ2-3 TRBV6-2/TRBV6-3 few NA 13 CATSTLSTDTQYF TGTGCCACCTCGACTCTAAGCACAGATACGCAGTATTTT
TRBJ2-1 TRBV5-5 NA NA 15 CASSLLGESYNEQFF TGTGCCAGCAGCTTGTTGGGGGAATCCTACAATGAGCAGTTCTTC
TRBJ2-1 TRBV7-7 many TRBD2 16 CASHQKTSGRMNEQFF TGTGCTAGCCATCAGAAAACTAGCGGGAGAATGAATGAGCAGTTCTTC
TRBJ1-2 TRBV7-8 NA NA 12 CASSGDFRLGTF TGTGCCAGCAGCGGGGACTTTCGTCTTGGCACCTTC
TRBJ1-1 TRBV7-2 NA NA 14 CASSSKTRGTEAFF TGTGCCAGCAGCTCCAAAACTCGGGGCACTGAAGCTTTCTTT
TRBJ2-3 TRBV5-4 few NA 15 CASSLVSGAPDTQYF TGTGCCAGCAGCTTGGTTTCTGGGGCCCCAGATACGCAGTATTTT
TRBJ2-1 TRBV29-1 NA NA 13 CSGGRRSYNEQFF TGCAGCGGTGGACGCCGCTCCTACAATGAGCAGTTCTTC
TRBJ1-6 TRBV28 many TRBD1 14 CASSFGTGNSPLHF TGTGCCAGCAGTTTCGGGACAGGGAATTCACCCCTCCACTTT
TRBJ1-5 TRBV20-1 few TRBD1 14 CSATTGVAIQPQHF TGCAGTGCAACGACAGGGGTGGCCATTCAGCCCCAGCATTTT
TRBJ2-3 TRBV12-3/TRBV12-4 few TRBD2 16 CASSIPGLAGTDTQYF TGTGCCAGCAGTATTCCCGGACTAGCGGGCACAGATACGCAGTATTTT
TRBJ1-1 TRBV7-8 NA NA 14 CASSSMTANTEAFF TGTGCCAGCAGCTCGATGACAGCTAACACTGAAGCTTTCTTT
TRBJ2-3 TRBV7-2 few TRBD1 13 CASSLGGQGSSHF TGTGCCAGCAGCTTAGGGGGACAGGGATCTTCCCATTTT
TRBJ1-3 TRBV4-1 many TRBD1 14 CASSQVDRVVTIYF TGCGCCAGCAGCCAAGTCGACAGGGTGGTGACCATATATTTT
TRBJ2-1 TRBV7-9 many TRBD1 13 CASSSTGGEIRFF TGTGCCAGCAGCTCGACAGGGGGCGAAATCAGGTTCTTC
TRBJ2-5 TRBV6-5 NA TRBD2 14 CASMRGAGGETQYF TGTGCCAGCATGCGGGGGGCCGGAGGGGAGACCCAGTACTTC
TRBJ1-2 TRBV20-1 NA NA 13 CSARDVGAYGYTF TGCAGTGCTAGAGATGTGGGGGCCTATGGCTACACCTTC
TRBJ2-1 TRBV13 few NA 12 CASSRAQDEQFF TGTGCCAGCAGCCGAGCCCAGGATGAGCAGTTCTTC
TRBJ2-1 TRBV19 NA TRBD2 14 CASRVAGGINEQFF TGTGCCAGTAGAGTAGCGGGGGGGATCAATGAGCAGTTCTTC
TRBJ1-2 TRBV7-2 NA NA 13 CASSYFQLDGYTF TGTGCCAGCAGCTATTTCCAATTGGATGGCTACACCTTC
TRBJ2-3 TRBV4-1 NA TRBD1 13 CASRETGTDTQYF TGCGCCAGCAGGGAGACAGGGACGGATACGCAGTATTTT
TRBJ1-2 TRBV19 few TRBD1 14 CASGPGQGFYGYTF TGTGCCAGTGGTCCGGGACAGGGGTTCTATGGCTACACCTTC
TRBJ1-5 TRBV19 NA NA 15 CASSTHQPSNQPQHF TGTGCCAGTAGTACACACCAGCCTAGCAATCAGCCCCAGCATTTT
TRBJ2-3 TRBV4-3 few NA 11 CASSQGFTQYF TGCGCCAGCAGCCAGGGGTTTACGCAGTATTTT
TRBJ2-1 TRBV7-2 many NA 13 CASSIGLVDEQFF TGTGCCAGCAGCATAGGCCTCGTCGATGAGCAGTTCTTC
TRBJ2-1 TRBV7-7 few NA 15 CASSLGTGDYNEQFF TGTGCCAGCAGCTTAGGGACGGGGGACTACAATGAGCAGTTCTTC
TRBJ2-3 TRBV5-5 NA NA 15 CASSFLGVERGTQYF TGTGCCAGCAGCTTTTTAGGCGTGGAACGGGGTACGCAGTATTTT
TRBJ2-7 TRBV28 NA NA 13 CASGPGRNYEQYF TGTGCCAGCGGTCCGGGCAGAAATTACGAGCAGTACTTC
TRBJ2-1 TRBV12-3/TRBV12-4 few NA 12 CASRPTDAEQFF TGTGCCAGCCGCCCCACGGACGCTGAGCAGTTCTTC
TRBJ1-4 TRBV19 few NA 15 CASSARGGLNEKLFF TGTGCCAGTAGTGCTCGCGGGGGCCTAAATGAAAAACTGTTTTTT
TRBJ2-2 TRBV24-1 NA NA 15 CAIRPSSGGTGELFF TGTGCCATCAGACCTAGCTCCGGAGGCACCGGGGAGCTGTTTTTT
TRBJ2-5 TRBV24-1 NA NA 16 CATSDLRPQKEETQYF TGTGCCACCAGTGATTTGCGGCCCCAAAAGGAAGAGACCCAGTACTTC
TRBJ2-7 TRBV20-1 NA TRBD2 13 CSATAPGLAMWYF TGCAGTGCTACCGCCCCGGGACTAGCGATGTGGTACTTC
TRBJ2-2 TRBV24-1 NA TRBD1 16 CATSDLGQGLTGELFF TGTGCCACCAGTGACCTGGGACAGGGGCTCACCGGGGAGCTGTTTTTT
TRBJ2-7 TRBV5-5 NA TRBD2 18 CASSLGLAGGKIAYEQYF TGTGCCAGCAGCCTGGGACTAGCGGGAGGGAAAATTGCCTACGAGCAGTACTTC
TRBJ1-1 TRBV11-2 NA NA 14 CASSFSSGNTEAFF TGTGCCAGCAGCTTCAGCAGCGGGAACACTGAAGCTTTCTTT
TRBJ2-3 TRBV11-2 many TRBD2 14 CASSSGLARDTQYF TGTGCCAGCAGCTCGGGACTAGCGCGAGATACGCAGTATTTT
TRBJ2-3 TRBV24-1 few NA 14 CATSDPTLGDTQYF TGTGCCACCAGTGATCCCACCTTGGGGGATACGCAGTATTTT
TRBJ2-3 TRBV7-2 NA NA 13 CASSPNLVDTQYF TGTGCCAGCAGCCCCAACCTCGTAGATACGCAGTATTTT
TRBJ1-1 TRBV6-8 NA TRBD1 15 CASKQGPRVNTEAFF TGTGCCAGCAAACAGGGGCCTCGGGTGAACACTGAAGCTTTCTTT
TRBJ2-6 TRBV7-2 many NA 18 CASSLPTRNPSGANVLTF TGTGCCAGCAGCTTACCCACAAGAAACCCCTCTGGGGCCAACGTCCTGACTTTC
TRBJ2-1 TRBV28 NA TRBD2 15 CASSSSGTSKNEQFF TGTGCCAGCAGCAGCTCCGGGACTAGCAAAAATGAGCAGTTCTTC
TRBJ1-5 TRBV28 few NA 15 CASRLNRDFSSPQHF TGTGCCAGCAGATTAAACCGGGACTTCTCGAGCCCACAGCATTTT
TRBJ2-1 TRBV15 few TRBD2 15 CATSRADGRANEQFF TGTGCCACCAGCAGAGCCGACGGGAGGGCCAACGAGCAGTTCTTC
TRBJ1-4 TRBV29-1 few TRBD1 13 CSVRTGQPEKLFF TGCAGCGTCAGGACAGGGCAACCCGAAAAACTGTTTTTT
TRBJ1-1 TRBV5-4 few NA 16 CASSATGPQRDKEAFF TGTGCCAGCAGCGCCACCGGGCCCCAGAGGGATAAAGAAGCTTTCTTT
TRBJ1-1 TRBV7-2 many NA 14 CASSLTRMNTEAFF TGTGCCAGCAGCTTAACTCGGATGAACACTGAAGCTTTCTTT
TRBJ1-5 TRBV12-3/TRBV12-4 few NA 12 CASNRVDQPQHF TGTGCCAGCAACAGAGTAGATCAGCCCCAGCATTTT
TRBJ2-5 TRBV12-3/TRBV12-4 few TRBD1 14 CASNMGTVQETQYF TGTGCCAGCAATATGGGGACAGTTCAAGAGACCCAGTACTTC
TRBJ1-1 TRBV7-6 NA NA 16 CASSSILDALNTEAFF TGTGCCAGCAGCTCCATCCTGGACGCCCTGAACACTGAAGCTTTCTTT
TRBJ2-1 TRBV12-5 NA NA 15 CASGLGSRDYNEQFF TGTGCTAGTGGTTTAGGGTCCCGGGACTACAATGAGCAGTTCTTC
TRBJ1-5 TRBV19 NA NA 12 CASSLRAQPQHF TGTGCCAGTAGTCTCAGGGCCCAGCCCCAGCATTTT